This T cell receptor beta chain derives from a study of cytomegalovirus exposure and HLA in healthy donors. Study-wide results and limits: The analysis excluded some indistinguishable V segments, including TRBV6-2 and TRBV6-3. CMV serostatus was the sole immune exposure data available.

Of note for this clone: Its antigen is currently unknown.

CDR3 length: 16 amino acids. The V gene lost 5 bases and the J gene lost 2 bases, with 17 bases spanning the gap. Looked up from germline, CDR1 is SEHNR and CDR2 is FQNEAQ (reference sequence). Participants comprised healthy donors of bone marrow. The PCR ran on 60 Vbeta and 13 Jbeta primers. The protocol was immunoSEQ multiplex PCR, while the TCRdb copy is restricted to in-frame clones and leaves out a portion. The sample consists of 99,000 or so clones, 9.5% to 13% of them appearing once. The sequenced sample was PBMCs. This clonotype was obtained from a man aged 40-55 years in good health and CMV-seropositive. The rearrangement uses TRBV7-9 and TRBJ2-3, with a weak D call TRBD1 (6 bases). In DNA, the CDR3 is TGTGCCAGCAGCGCCGCCGGGACAAGTAACACAGATACGCAGTATTTT. Protein sequence: CASSAAGTSNTDTQYF.